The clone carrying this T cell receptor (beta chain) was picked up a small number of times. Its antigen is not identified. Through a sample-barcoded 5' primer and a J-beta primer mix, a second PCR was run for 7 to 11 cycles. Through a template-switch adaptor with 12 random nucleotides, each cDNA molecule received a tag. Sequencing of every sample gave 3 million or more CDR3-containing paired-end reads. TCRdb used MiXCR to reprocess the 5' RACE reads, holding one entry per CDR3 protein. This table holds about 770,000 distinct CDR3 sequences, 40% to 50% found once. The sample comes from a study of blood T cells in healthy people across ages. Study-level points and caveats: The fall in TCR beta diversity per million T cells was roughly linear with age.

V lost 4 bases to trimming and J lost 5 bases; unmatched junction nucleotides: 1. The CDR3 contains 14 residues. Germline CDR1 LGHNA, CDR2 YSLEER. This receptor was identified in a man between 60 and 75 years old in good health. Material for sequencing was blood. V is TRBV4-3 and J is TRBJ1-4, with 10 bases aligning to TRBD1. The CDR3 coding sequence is TGCGCCAGCAGCCCGGACAGGGGGAATGAAAAACTGTTTTTT. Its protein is CASSPDRGNEKLFF.